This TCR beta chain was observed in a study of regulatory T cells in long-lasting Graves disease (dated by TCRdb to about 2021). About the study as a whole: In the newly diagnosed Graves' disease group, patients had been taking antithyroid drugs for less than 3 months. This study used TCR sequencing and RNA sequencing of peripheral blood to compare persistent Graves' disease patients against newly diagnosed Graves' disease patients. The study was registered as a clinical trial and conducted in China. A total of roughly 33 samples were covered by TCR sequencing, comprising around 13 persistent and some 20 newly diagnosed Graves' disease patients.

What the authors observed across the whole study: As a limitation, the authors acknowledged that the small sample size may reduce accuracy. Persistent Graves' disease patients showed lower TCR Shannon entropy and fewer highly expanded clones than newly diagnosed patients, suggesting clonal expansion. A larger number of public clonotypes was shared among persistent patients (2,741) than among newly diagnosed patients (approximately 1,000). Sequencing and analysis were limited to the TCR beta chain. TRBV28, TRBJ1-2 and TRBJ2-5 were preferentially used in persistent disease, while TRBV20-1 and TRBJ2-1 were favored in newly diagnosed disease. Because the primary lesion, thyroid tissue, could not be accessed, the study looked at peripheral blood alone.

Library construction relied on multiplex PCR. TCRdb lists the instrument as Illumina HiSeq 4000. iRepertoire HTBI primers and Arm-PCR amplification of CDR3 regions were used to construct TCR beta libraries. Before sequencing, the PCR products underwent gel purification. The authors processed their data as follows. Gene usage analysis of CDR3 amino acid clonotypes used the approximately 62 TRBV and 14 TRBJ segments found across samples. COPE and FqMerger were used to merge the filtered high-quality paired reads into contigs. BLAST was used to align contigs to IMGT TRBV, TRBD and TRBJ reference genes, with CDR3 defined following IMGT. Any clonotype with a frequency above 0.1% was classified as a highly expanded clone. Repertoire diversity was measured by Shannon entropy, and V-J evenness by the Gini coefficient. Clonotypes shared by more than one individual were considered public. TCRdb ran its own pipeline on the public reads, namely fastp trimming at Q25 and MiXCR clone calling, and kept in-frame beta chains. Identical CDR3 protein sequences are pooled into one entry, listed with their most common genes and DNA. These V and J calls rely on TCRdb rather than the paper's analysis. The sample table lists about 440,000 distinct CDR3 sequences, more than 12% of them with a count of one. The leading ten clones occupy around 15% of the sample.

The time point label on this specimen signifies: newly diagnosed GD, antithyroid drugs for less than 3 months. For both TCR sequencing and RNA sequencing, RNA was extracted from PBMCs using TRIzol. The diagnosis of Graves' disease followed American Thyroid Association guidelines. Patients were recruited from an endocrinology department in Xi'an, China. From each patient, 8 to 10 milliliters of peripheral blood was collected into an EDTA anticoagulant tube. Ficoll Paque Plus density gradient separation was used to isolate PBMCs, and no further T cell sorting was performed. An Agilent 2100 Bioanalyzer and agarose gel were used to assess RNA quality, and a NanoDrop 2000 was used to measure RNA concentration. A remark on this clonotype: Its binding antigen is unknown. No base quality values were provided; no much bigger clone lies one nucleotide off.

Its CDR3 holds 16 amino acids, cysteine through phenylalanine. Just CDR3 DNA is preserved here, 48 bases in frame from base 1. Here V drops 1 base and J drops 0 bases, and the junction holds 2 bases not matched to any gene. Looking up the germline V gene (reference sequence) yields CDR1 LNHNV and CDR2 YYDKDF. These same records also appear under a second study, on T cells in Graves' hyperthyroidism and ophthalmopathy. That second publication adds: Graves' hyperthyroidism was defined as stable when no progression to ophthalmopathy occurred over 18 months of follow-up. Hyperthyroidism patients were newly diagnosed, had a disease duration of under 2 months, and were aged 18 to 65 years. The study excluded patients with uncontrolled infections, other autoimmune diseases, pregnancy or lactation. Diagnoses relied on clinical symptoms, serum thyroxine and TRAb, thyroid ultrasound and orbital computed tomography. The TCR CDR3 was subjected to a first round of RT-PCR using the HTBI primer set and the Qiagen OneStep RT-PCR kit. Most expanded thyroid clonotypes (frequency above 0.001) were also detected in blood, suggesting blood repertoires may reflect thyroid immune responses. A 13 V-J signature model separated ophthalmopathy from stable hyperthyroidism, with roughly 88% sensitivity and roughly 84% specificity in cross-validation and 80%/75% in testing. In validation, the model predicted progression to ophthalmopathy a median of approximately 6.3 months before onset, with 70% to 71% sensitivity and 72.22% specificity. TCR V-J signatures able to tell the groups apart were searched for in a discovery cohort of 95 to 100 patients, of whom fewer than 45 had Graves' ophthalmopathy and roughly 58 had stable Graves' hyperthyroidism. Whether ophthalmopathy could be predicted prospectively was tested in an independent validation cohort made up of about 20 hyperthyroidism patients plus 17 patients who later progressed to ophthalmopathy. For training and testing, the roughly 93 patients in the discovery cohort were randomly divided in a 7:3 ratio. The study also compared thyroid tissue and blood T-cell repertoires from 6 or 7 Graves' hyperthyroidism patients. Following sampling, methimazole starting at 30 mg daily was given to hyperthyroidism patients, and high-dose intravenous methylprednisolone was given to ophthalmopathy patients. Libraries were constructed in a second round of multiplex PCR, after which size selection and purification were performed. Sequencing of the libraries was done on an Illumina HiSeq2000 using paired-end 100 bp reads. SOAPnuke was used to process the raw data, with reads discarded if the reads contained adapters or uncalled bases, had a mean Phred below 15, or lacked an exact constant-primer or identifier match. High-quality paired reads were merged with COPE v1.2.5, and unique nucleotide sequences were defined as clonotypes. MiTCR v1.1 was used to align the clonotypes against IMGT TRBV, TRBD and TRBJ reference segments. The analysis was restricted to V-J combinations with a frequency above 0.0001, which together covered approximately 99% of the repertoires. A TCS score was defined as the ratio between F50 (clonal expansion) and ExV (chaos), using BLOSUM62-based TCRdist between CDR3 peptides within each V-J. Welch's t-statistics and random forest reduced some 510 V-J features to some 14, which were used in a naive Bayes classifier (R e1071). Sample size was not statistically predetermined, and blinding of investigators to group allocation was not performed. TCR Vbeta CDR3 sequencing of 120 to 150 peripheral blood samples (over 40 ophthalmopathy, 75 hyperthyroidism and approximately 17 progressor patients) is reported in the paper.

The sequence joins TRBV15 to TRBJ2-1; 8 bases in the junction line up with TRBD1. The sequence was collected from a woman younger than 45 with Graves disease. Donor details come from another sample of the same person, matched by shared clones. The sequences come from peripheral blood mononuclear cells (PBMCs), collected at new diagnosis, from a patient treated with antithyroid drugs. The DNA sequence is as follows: TGTGCCACCAGCAGAGCCAGGGGGCTCTCCTACAATGAGCAGTTCTTC. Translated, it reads CATSRARGLSYNEQFF. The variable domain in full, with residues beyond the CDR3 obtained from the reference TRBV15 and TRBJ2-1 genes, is DAMVIQNPRYQVTQFGKPVTLSCSQTLNHNVMYWYQQKSSQAPKLLFHYYDKDFNNEADTPDNFQSRRPNTSFCFLDIRSPGLGDTAMYLCATSRARGLSYNEQFFGPGTRLTVL.